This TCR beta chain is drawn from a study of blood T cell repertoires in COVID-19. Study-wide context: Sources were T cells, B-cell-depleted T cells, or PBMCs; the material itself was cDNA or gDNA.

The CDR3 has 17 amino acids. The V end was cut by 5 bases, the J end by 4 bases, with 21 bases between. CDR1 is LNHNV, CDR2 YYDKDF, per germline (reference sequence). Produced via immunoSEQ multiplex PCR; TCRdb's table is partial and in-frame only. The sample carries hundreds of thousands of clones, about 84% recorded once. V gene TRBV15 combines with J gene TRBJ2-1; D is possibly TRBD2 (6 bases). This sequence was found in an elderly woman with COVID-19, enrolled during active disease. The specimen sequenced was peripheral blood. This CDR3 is CATSSTNQGGLYNEQFF. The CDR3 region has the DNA TGTGCCACCAGCTCGACGAATCAGGGAGGACTATACAATGAGCAGTTCTTC.